These 20 T cell receptor beta chains were sequenced from one sample in a study of radiotherapy plus CTLA-4 blockade in lung cancer. Repertoires were generated with immunoSEQ multiplex PCR, while TCRdb's copy carries only in-frame clones and drops some. The sample lists around 44,000 clones, roughly 90% seen once, with less than 20% in the top ten. Sequencing used peripheral blood, obtained from a patient treated with radiotherapy plus ipilimumab. These receptors were obtained from a human donor with non-small cell lung cancer that progressed on radiotherapy plus ipilimumab. Some clones in this sample may be carry-over from other donors' samples.

This clone was seen just once. This rearrangement joins TRBV4-3 to TRBJ2-5, with 10 bases aligning to TRBD2. With V trimmed by 5 bases and J by 2 bases, 11 bases remained unmatched. Germline assignment: CDR1 LGHNA and CDR2 YSLEER. The CDR3 consists of 17 residues. CDR3: CASSTHASGSPQETQYF. The CDR3 DNA follows: TGCGCCAGCAGCACACATGCTAGCGGGAGCCCACAAGAGACCCAGTACTTC.

This chain links TRBV13 with TRBJ2-1, with D unclear. Trimming pared 0 bases from V and 4 bases from J, leaving 7 bases between. Germline CDR1 is PRHDT and CDR2 is FYEKMQ (reference sequence). The CDR3 covers 14 residues. The CDR3 nucleotides are TGTGCCAGCAGCTTAGGTGCGGTTTACAATGAGCAGTTCTTC. It codes for CASSLGAVYNEQFF.

The chain recombines TRBV5-1 with TRBJ1-6, with a possible D match to TRBD1 (5 bases). CDR1 SGHRS and CDR2 YFSETQ come from the germline V gene. This CDR3 has 14 residues. V dropped 2 bases and J dropped 10 bases, with 13 bases sitting between them. The CDR3 protein is CASSFGSGQSPLHF. CDR3 coding DNA: TGCGCCAGCAGCTTTGGGTCAGGGCAGTCACCCCTCCACTTT.

V usage is TRBV30 and J usage is TRBJ2-5, with a tentative D call TRBD2 (5 bases). The end of the DNA aligns better with TRBJ2-7, so the J call may be wrong. This CDR3 has 15 residues. Germline CDR1 is GTSNPN and CDR2 is SVGIG (reference sequence). Here the CDR3 DNA reads TGTGCCTGGACCGGCACCCGGAGGAGCTCCTACGAGCAGTACTTC. This codes for CAWTGTRRSSYEQYF.

The J gene is TRBJ2-1, the V gene TRBV2; 10 nucleotides agree with TRBD1. This CDR3 is 16 amino acids long. Per germline, CDR1 SNHLY and CDR2 FYNNEI. Germline trimming cut 5 bases from V and 4 bases from J; bases unmatched to any gene: 8. The CDR3 is CASSSRQGAGYNEQFF. Written as DNA, the CDR3 is TGTGCCAGCAGTTCTCGACAGGGGGCCGGTTACAATGAGCAGTTCTTC.

The chain combines TRBV10-3 with TRBJ1-1, with unresolved D. Germline assignment: CDR1 ENHRY and CDR2 SYGVKD. The CDR3 totals 15 residues. The V end lost 6 bases, the J end lost 1 base, and 15 bases lay between the germline ends. The CDR3 sequence: CAIRDPLGRNTEAFF. The CDR3 nucleotides read TGTGCCATCAGGGATCCCTTGGGCAGGAACACTGAAGCTTTCTTT.

This chain joins TRBV5-1 and TRBJ2-5, with D possibly being TRBD2 (5 bases). This CDR3 contains 14 residues. V lost 4 bases to trimming and J lost 7 bases, with 17 bases between them. Germline V CDR1 and CDR2: SGHRS, YFSETQ. The CDR3 coding sequence is TGCGCCAGCAGCACCGGGTCCGATGGAGGGACCCAGTACTTC. Residues: CASSTGSDGGTQYF.

V usage is TRBV5-6 and J usage is TRBJ2-7, with TRBD1 matching 8 bases. V lost 7 bases and J lost 5; bases outside the gene matches: 8. Per germline, CDR1 SGHDT and CDR2 YYEEEE. CDR3 length: 13 amino acids. Here the CDR3 DNA reads TGTGCCAGCGGCCTATTGGGACAGGACGAGCAGTACTTC. This codes for CASGLLGQDEQYF.

The chain recombines TRBV5-6 with TRBJ2-3; 11 nucleotides line up with TRBD2. The J segment lost 4 bases and the V segment lost 6 bases, leaving 10 bases of the junction unmatched. This CDR3 is 16 amino acids long. Germline values: CDR1 SGHDT, CDR2 YYEEEE. CDR3 region: CASTYSTSGSPDTQYF. CDR3 nucleotide sequence: TGTGCCAGCACCTATTCAACTAGCGGGAGTCCAGATACGCAGTATTTT.

The V gene is TRBV6-1, the J gene TRBJ2-3, with a tentative D call TRBD2 (5 bases). Germline CDR1 reads MNHNS; CDR2 reads SASEGT. V shed 6 bases and J shed 4 bases, with 14 bases lying between them. This CDR3 contains 14 residues. CDR3 in DNA: TGTGCCAGCAGGGACCCCGGTAGCGCAGATACGCAGTATTTT. Its translation is CASRDPGSADTQYF.

This chain links TRBV7-2 with TRBJ2-1, with a possible D match to TRBD2 (6 bases). CDR1 is SGHTA and CDR2 is FQGNSA in the germline V gene. V was pared by 2 bases and J by 5 bases, with 10 bases between. There are 14 residues in the CDR3. The CDR3, as DNA: TGTGCCAGCAGCTTATGGCGGGGAGACAATGAGCAGTTCTTC. Translated: CASSLWRGDNEQFF.

The CDR3 sequence is CASSQGHTGYTEAFF. The CDR3 DNA sequence: TGTGCCAGCAGCCAAGGACATACAGGTTACACTGAAGCTTTCTTT. The chain has TRBV14 and TRBJ1-1; possible D gene TRBD1, 5 bases. Trimming removed 1 base from V and 3 bases from J, with 12 bases in between. In germline, CDR1 is SGHDN, CDR2 FVKESK. CDR3 length equals 15 residues.

This chain links TRBV9 with TRBJ2-1; perhaps TRBD1 as D (5 bases). Germline lookup yields CDR1 SGDLS and CDR2 YYNGEE. Trimming removed 3 bases at V and 7 bases at J, with 11 bases between. This CDR3 region has 13 residues. The CDR3 sequence is CASSGPPGNEQFF. The CDR3 DNA follows: TGTGCCAGCAGCGGACCGCCAGGGAATGAGCAGTTCTTC.

The V gene is TRBV19, the J gene TRBJ1-2, with D unresolved. The CDR3 is 14 amino acids. Trimming left V 6 bases short and J 0 bases short, with 11 bases between. The germline V gene encodes CDR1 LNHDA and CDR2 SQIVND (reference sequence). Here the CDR3 reads CASSFWSSNYGYTF. The CDR3 DNA sequence: TGTGCCAGTAGCTTTTGGAGTTCTAACTATGGCTACACCTTC. The variable domain in full, completed from reference TRBV19 and TRBJ1-2, reads DGGITQSPKYLFRKEGQNVTLSCEQNLNHDAMYWYRQDPGQGLRLIYYSQIVNDFQKGDIAEGYSVSREKKESFPLTVTSAQKNPTAFYLCASSFWSSNYGYTFGSGTRLTVV.

This clone was seen a handful of times. CDR3 bases: TGTGCCAGCTTCCGGGACAGGGGATACGAGCAGTACTTC. Translating gives CASFRDRGYEQYF. The V gene is TRBV2, the J gene TRBJ2-7, with 10 bases that match TRBD1. V was clipped by 8 bases and J by 4 bases; unmatched bases: 5. Germline V gene lookup returns CDR1 SNHLY and CDR2 FYNNEI. This CDR3 contains 13 residues.

V and J are TRBV2 and TRBJ2-3; D perhaps matches TRBD1 (6 bases). Looked up from germline, CDR1 is SNHLY and CDR2 is FYNNEI. This CDR3 contains 12 residues. Trimming shortened V by 5 bases and J by 6 bases, and 9 bases separated the two germline ends. The CDR3 DNA reads as TGTGCCAGCAGTATCAGGGGCGATACGCAGTATTTT. It translates to CASSIRGDTQYF.

The genes are TRBV18 and TRBJ1-1; the match to TRBD1 covers 10 bases. CDR1 is KGHSH, CDR2 LQKENI, per germline. The CDR3 runs to 14 residues. The ends lost 2 bases at V and 7 bases at J; junction bases unmatched: 4. As DNA, the CDR3 is TGTGCCAGCTCACCAGACAGGGGGCGGGTTGAAGCTTTCTTT. Translation gives CASSPDRGRVEAFF.

This rearrangement joins TRBV6-1 to TRBJ2-7; D gene ambiguous. This CDR3 comprises 11 residues. CDR1 MNHNS and CDR2 SASEGT come from the germline V gene. The V and J ends lost 2 bases and 3 bases respectively, with 2 bases between them. CDR3 amino acids: CASSEYYEQYF. CDR3 DNA: TGTGCCAGCAGTGAATACTACGAGCAGTACTTC.

The genes are TRBV4-3 and TRBJ1-3; 7 bases map to TRBD1. V shed 0 bases and J 1 base; nucleotides not matched to a gene: 6. The CDR3 totals 17 residues. Germline V gene data show CDR1 as LGHNA and CDR2 as YSLEER. CDR3: CASSQDLADRSGNTIYF. DNA of the CDR3: TGCGCCAGCAGCCAAGATTTAGCGGACAGGTCTGGAAACACCATATATTTT.

This clone was counted between two and nine times. The rearrangement links TRBV11-1 to TRBJ2-1; TRBD2 agrees at 11 bases. This CDR3 is built from 15 residues. Looked up from germline, CDR1 is SGHAT and CDR2 is FQDESV (reference sequence). V gave up 3 bases and J gave up 5 bases; unmatched junction bases: 3. CDR3 sequence: CASSFLAGGHNEQFF. CDR3 coding DNA: TGTGCCAGCAGCTTTCTAGCGGGAGGACACAATGAGCAGTTCTTC.